The 13 T cell receptor beta chains listed next were all sequenced from one sample in a study of T cell responses to AZD1222 COVID-19 vaccine listed by TCRdb under 2021. The library was built by means of the immunoSEQ multiplex PCR assay. Imported from immuneACCESS, the table was reduced by TCRdb to in-frame sequences with V and J called. These copies leave out some clones; in studies compared against another copy, an unresolved V gene accounts for under half, and the cause of the remainder is not known. The table for this sample lists roughly 120,000 clones; approximately 83% of them were counted only once. The ten top clones hold roughly 3.7% of the sample. What this sample's time point label stands for: baseline before first vaccination. The label giving this sample's treatment or condition can be read as: meningococcal conjugate vaccine given as trial control. Sequenced material: peripheral blood, taken on day 0 of MenACWY control vaccination. The receptors shown here come from an adult in good health.

A single count supports this clone. The chain employs TRBV19 and TRBJ2-1, with D unclear. The CDR3 has 14 amino acids. Deletions cut 3 bases from V and 7 bases from J, with 13 bases between. Germline V gene data show CDR1 as LNHDA and CDR2 as SQIVND (reference sequence). The CDR3 loop reads CASSIQASANEQFF. The CDR3 DNA follows: TGTGCCAGTAGTATTCAGGCGAGCGCGAATGAGCAGTTCTTC.

The V and J genes are TRBV28 and TRBJ1-6; D remains ambiguous. The CDR3 has 15 residues. CDR1 is MDHEN, CDR2 SYDVKM, per germline. V dropped 6 bases and J dropped 6 bases, with 15 bases sitting between them. This CDR3 is CASRPATQLNSPLHF. The CDR3 DNA reads as TGTGCCAGCAGACCTGCGACACAGCTTAATTCACCCCTCCACTTT. The whole variable domain, remainder taken from reference TRBV28 and TRBJ1-6, is DVKVTQSSRYLVKRTGEKVFLECVQDMDHENMFWYRQDPGLGLRLIYFSYDVKMKEKGDIPEGYSVSREKKERFSLILESASTNQTSMYLCASRPATQLNSPLHFGNGTRLTVT.

The rearrangement joins TRBV10-3 to TRBJ1-5, with TRBD1 matching 10 bases. Germline CDR1 ENHRY, CDR2 SYGVKD. V was pared by 2 bases and J by 7 bases, with 5 bases of the junction left unmatched. CDR3 length: 15 residues. The CDR3 loop is CAISERQGAVQPQHF. The CDR3 bases are TGTGCCATCAGTGAGCGACAGGGGGCAGTACAGCCCCAGCATTTT.

The chain is built from TRBV29-1 and TRBJ1-1, with D hard to call. Per the germline V gene, CDR1 is SQVTM and CDR2 is ANQGSEA. The CDR3 loop spans 13 amino acids. V was shortened by 3 bases and J by 5 bases, with 13 bases between the two germline ends. CDR3 sequence: CSVDEGSGTEAFF. In DNA, the CDR3 is TGCAGCGTTGACGAAGGGTCTGGGACTGAAGCTTTCTTT.

The J gene is TRBJ2-1, the V gene TRBV11-3; 16 bases align to TRBD2. This CDR3 contains 19 residues. The ends lost 5 bases at V and 4 bases at J; junction bases unmatched: 11. Germline assignment: CDR1 SGHNT and CDR2 YENEEA. This CDR3 reads CASSGPPGLAGGPYNEQFF. The CDR3 DNA follows: TGTGCCAGCAGCGGACCGCCGGGACTAGCGGGGGGGCCGTACAATGAGCAGTTCTTC. Combining the CDR3 with reference TRBV11-3 and TRBJ2-1 gives the whole variable domain EAGVVQSPRYKIIEKKQPVAFWCNPISGHNTLYWYLQNLGQGPELLIRYENEEAVDDSQLPKDRFSAERLKGVDSTLKIQPAELGDSAVYLCASSGPPGLAGGPYNEQFFGPGTRLTVL.

This chain links TRBV7-2 with TRBJ1-2; possibly TRBD1 for D (6 bases). Germline V CDR1 and CDR2: SGHTA, FQGNSA. The V and J ends lost 5 bases and 8 bases respectively, with 21 bases between them. CDR3 size: 15 residues. CDR3 region: CASSQTLQGTWGYTF. As DNA, the CDR3 is TGTGCCAGCAGCCAGACCCTGCAGGGGACTTGGGGCTACACCTTC.

This chain links TRBV28 with TRBJ1-4, with 8 nucleotides matching TRBD1. J lost 4 bases, V lost 1 base, and 5 bases had no gene match. Germline values: CDR1 MDHEN, CDR2 SYDVKM. The CDR3 is 16 amino acids. The CDR3 spells CASSLYGQGNNEKLFF. CDR3 DNA: TGTGCCAGCAGTTTATATGGACAGGGAAATAATGAAAAACTGTTTTTT.

The rearrangement uses TRBV5-1 and TRBJ2-3; the D gene is possibly TRBD1 (6 bases). V was cut by 4 bases and J by 4 bases, with 19 bases left in between. CDR1 SGHRS and CDR2 YFSETQ come from the germline V gene. This CDR3 contains 16 residues. The CDR3 nucleotides are TGCGCCAGCAGCACGACGACAGGAGCTGGGGCAGATACGCAGTATTTT. Translation: CASSTTTGAGADTQYF.

This chain connects TRBV7-2 to TRBJ1-2; D possibly corresponds to TRBD1 (6 bases). The V end was cut by 0 bases, the J end by 4 bases, with 12 bases between. This CDR3 is 15 amino acids long. Looked up from germline, CDR1 is SGHTA and CDR2 is FQGNSA. The CDR3 sequence is CASSLATGSAYGYTF. For the CDR3, the DNA is TGTGCCAGCAGCTTAGCTACAGGGAGCGCCTATGGCTACACCTTC.

This clone appeared once. CDR3 sequence reads: CASSVVPTANSYNEQFF. As DNA, the CDR3 is TGTGCCAGCAGCGTAGTCCCGACTGCCAACTCCTACAATGAGCAGTTCTTC. This chain links TRBV9 with TRBJ2-1; no reliable D call. CDR3 length: 17 residues. Trimming removed 0 bases at V and 0 bases at J, with 13 bases between. CDR1 is SGDLS and CDR2 is YYNGEE in the germline V gene.

This clone was detected once. The gene calls are TRBV30 and TRBJ2-1; no definite D call. Germline CDR1 reads GTSNPN; CDR2 reads SVGIG (reference sequence). The V end lost 4 bases, the J end lost 0 bases, and 1 base lay between the germline ends. The CDR3 covers 11 residues. CDR3 amino acids: CAWNSYNEQFF. The CDR3 DNA follows: TGTGCCTGGAACTCCTACAATGAGCAGTTCTTC.

This chain joins TRBV6-2 or TRBV6-3 and TRBJ2-3, with TRBD2 identical over 9 bases. This CDR3 contains 16 residues. Germline V gene sequence: CDR1 MNHEY, CDR2 SVGEGT. The trim removed 2 bases at V and 2 bases at J, leaving 5 bases unmatched. CDR3 loop: CASSYPAGGLTDTQYF. DNA for the CDR3: TGTGCCAGCAGTTACCCAGCGGGGGGCCTCACAGATACGCAGTATTTT.

J is TRBJ1-2 and V is TRBV28; no firm D call. This CDR3 is 15 amino acids long. The V gene's germline CDR1 is MDHEN and CDR2 SYDVKM. Trimming removed 6 bases at V and 3 bases at J, with 17 bases between. The chain's CDR3 is CASRDRDTNHYGYTF. Here the CDR3 DNA reads TGTGCCAGCAGAGACCGAGACACGAATCACTATGGCTACACCTTC.